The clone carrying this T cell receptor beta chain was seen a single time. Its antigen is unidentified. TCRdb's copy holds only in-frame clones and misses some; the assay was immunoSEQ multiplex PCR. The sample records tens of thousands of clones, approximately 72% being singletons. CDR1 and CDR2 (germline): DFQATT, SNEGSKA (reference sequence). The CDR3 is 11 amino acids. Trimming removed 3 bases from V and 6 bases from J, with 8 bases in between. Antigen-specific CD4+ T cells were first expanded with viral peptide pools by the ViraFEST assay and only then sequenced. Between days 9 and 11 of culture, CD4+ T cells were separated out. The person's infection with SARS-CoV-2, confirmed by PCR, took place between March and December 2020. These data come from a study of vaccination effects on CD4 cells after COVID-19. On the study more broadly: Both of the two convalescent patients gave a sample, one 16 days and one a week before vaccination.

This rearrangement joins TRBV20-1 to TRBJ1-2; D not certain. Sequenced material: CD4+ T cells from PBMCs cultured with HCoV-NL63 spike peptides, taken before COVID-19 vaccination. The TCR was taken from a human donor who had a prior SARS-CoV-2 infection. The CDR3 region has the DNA TGCAGTGCTAGTAGGCCGGATGGCTACACCTTC. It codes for CSASRPDGYTF.